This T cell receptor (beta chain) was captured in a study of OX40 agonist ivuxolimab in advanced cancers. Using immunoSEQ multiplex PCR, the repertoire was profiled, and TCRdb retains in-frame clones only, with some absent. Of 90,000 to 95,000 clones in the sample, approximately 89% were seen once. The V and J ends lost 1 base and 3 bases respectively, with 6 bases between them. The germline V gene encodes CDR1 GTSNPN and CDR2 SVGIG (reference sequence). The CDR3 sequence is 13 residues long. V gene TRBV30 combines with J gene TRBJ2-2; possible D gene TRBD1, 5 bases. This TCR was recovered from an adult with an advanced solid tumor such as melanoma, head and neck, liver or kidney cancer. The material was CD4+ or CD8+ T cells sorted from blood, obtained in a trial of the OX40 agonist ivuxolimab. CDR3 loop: CAWSGTHTGELFF. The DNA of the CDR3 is TGTGCCTGGAGTGGGACACACACCGGGGAGCTGTTTTTT.